This T cell receptor beta chain was identified in a study of Tregs in tolerant kidney transplant recipients (dated by TCRdb to the late 2010s). As for the study more broadly: The transplants used related donors with nonmyeloablative bone marrow transplantation, and mixed chimerism in the human trials was transient. The study applied TCRbeta sequencing to find donor-specific regulatory T cells before combined kidney and bone marrow transplantation and then followed those same cells after transplant.

Taken with the paper, the label for time point translates to: blood sample drawn before combined kidney and bone marrow transplant. Unstimulated Tregs (CD4+CD25+CD127-), CD4+ non-Tregs (CD4+CD25-), CD4 and CD8 cells were FACS-sorted from thawed PBMCs. The patients were a few recipients of combined kidney and bone marrow transplants from the ITN036ST trial, and samples were available only for these trial subjects. Healthy control blood was processed to PBMCs by Ficoll density gradient and cryopreserved, and patient PBMCs were collected before and after transplant. For TCRbeta CDR3 sequencing, genomic DNA from the sorted cells was extracted using the QIAGEN DNeasy Blood and Tissue Kit. High-throughput TCRbeta CDR3 sequencing was carried out commercially through immunoSEQ, with PCR amplification with bias correction and internal controls included. The study's processing was this. A unique productive TCRbeta sequence was defined by the CDR3 nucleotide sequence when primers matched, and otherwise by the CDR3 amino acid sequence together with the Vbeta and Jbeta genes. To correct for sorting error, sequences found in more than one sorted population at a frequency ratio of 2:1 or less were discarded, and the remaining shared sequences were assigned to the population with the higher frequency. A sequence counted as donor-reactive if, in CFSE-low cells, the sequence had a frequency of at least 0.01% and was expanded at least 5-fold compared with unstimulated cells. Repertoire divergence was quantified by Jensen-Shannon divergence using the top 100 TCRbeta sequences ranked by frequency. For any sample with multiple sequencing runs, sorting error was corrected in each run separately before the runs were pooled. TCRdb re-hosts the immuneACCESS table, in-frame sequences only. Its copies lack some clones; in the studies checked, an unresolved V gene accounts for under half of them, and the cause for the rest is not known. V and J calls plus clone size are reproduced from that table; the DNA served to infer D and trimming. Recorded for this sample are 90,000 to 130,000 clones; around 89% of them occurred a single time. The ten largest clones capture 0.34% of the sample.

The CDR1 and CDR2 encoded by the germline V gene are SGHRS and YFSETQ. Between the V and J ends, shortened by 4 bases and 0 bases respectively, the junction contains 11 bases. From its cysteine to its phenylalanine, the CDR3 spans 15 amino acids. Just the 45-base CDR3 DNA is kept, in frame starting at base 1. The investigation overall reported the following: Biological reproducibility was not directly addressed, though technical replication error appeared minimal. Expanding Tregs with activated donor B cells appeared to identify the most biologically relevant and donor-specific TCRbeta repertoire. In tolerant patients, donor-specific Tregs expanded more than Tregs overall, which suggests antigen-driven rather than nonspecific expansion. Because only a small number of patients were included, the study had limitations, and the results will need to be validated in larger populations as well as under other immunosuppression protocols. Because the PCR primers were changed over time for some patients, nucleotide-level comparison could not be performed across the samples from those patients.

A word on this clone: The target of this receptor is not known. Base-call qualities are not available, and no considerably larger clone is one nucleotide away.

Recombination linked TRBV5-1 to TRBJ2-1; the D gene cannot be named for sure. This clonotype originated in a human donor who received a combined kidney and bone marrow transplant. The source material was CD4+ T cells from blood, sampled before the transplant. The nucleotide sequence is TGCGCCAGCAGCACCCGGGTCCTCTCCTACAATGAGCAGTTCTTC. Translated, this is CASSTRVLSYNEQFF.